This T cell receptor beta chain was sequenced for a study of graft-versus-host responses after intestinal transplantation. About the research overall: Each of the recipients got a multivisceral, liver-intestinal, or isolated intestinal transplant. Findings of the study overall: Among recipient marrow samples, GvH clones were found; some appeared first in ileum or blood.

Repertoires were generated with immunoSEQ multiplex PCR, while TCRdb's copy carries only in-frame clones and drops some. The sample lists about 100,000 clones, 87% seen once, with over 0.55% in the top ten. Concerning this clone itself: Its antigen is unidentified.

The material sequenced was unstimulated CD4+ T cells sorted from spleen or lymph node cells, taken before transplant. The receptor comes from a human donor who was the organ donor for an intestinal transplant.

The chain's CDR3 is CASSAGDRGAGNTIYF. The CDR3, as DNA: TGTGCCAGCAGCGCTGGGGACAGGGGAGCGGGAAACACCATATATTTT. The rearrangement links TRBV5-4 to TRBJ1-3, with TRBD1 matching over 10 bases. Germline CDR1 is SGHNT and CDR2 is YYREEE (reference sequence). V lost 4 bases, J lost 4 bases, and 8 bases stayed unmatched. The CDR3 has 16 amino acids.